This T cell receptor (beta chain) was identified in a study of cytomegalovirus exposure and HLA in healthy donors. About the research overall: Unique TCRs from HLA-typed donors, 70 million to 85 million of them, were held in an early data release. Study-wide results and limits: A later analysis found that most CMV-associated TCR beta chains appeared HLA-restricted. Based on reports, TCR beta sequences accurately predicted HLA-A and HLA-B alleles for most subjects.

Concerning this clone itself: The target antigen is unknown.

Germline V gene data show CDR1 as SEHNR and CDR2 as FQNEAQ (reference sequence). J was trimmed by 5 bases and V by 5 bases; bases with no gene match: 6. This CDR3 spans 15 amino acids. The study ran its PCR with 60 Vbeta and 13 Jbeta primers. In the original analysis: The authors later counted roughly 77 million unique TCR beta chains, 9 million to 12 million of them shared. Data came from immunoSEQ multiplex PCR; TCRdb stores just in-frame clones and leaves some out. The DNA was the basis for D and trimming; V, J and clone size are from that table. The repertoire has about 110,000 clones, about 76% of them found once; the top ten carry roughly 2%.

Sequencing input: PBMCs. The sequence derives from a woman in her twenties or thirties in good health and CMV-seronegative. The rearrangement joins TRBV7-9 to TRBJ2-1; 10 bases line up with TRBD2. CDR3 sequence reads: CASSPGLASHNEQFF. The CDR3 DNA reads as TGTGCCAGCAGCCCGGGACTAGCGAGCCACAATGAGCAGTTCTTC. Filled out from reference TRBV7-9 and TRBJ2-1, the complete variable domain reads DTGVSQNPRHKITKRGQNVTFRCDPISEHNRLYWYRQTLGQGPEFLTYFQNEAQLEKSRLLSDRFSAERPKGSFSTLEIQRTEQGDSAMYLCASSPGLASHNEQFFGPGTRLTVL.